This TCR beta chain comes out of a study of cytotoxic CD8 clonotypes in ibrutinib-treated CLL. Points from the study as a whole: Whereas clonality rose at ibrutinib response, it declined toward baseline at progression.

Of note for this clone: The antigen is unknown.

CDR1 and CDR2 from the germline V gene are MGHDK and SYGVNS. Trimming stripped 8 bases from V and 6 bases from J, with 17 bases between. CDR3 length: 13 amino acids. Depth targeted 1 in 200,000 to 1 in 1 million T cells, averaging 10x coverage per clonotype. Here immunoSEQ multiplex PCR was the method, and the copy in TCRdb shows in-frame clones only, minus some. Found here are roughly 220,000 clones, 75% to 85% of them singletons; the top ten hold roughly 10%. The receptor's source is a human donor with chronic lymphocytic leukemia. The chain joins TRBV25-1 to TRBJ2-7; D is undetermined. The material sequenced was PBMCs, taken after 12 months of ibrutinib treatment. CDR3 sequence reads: CASPLGLGREQYF. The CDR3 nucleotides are TGTGCCAGCCCTCTTGGGTTGGGCCGCGAGCAGTACTTC.